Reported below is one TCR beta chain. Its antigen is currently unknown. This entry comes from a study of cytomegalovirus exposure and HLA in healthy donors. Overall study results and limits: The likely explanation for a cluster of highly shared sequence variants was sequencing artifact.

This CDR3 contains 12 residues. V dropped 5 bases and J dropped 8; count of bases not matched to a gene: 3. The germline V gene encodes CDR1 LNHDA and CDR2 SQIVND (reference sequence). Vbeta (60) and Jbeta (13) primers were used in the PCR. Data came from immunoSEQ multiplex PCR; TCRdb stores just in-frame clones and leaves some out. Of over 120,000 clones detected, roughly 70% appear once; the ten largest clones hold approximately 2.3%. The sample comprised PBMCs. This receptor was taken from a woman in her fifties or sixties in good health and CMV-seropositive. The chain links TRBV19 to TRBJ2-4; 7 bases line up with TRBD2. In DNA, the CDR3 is TGTGCCAGTAGTGAGCTAGCGGACATTCAGTACTTC. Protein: CASSELADIQYF.